One and the same sample provided the 23 T cell receptor beta chains below, sequenced in a study of technical replicates of blood from a few donors. Assay: immunoSEQ multiplex PCR; the TCRdb copy retains only in-frame clones and omits some. The sample yields 75,000 to 100,000 clones, about 94% seen once. Source material: T cells isolated from PBMCs. All receptors derive from a human donor in good health.

This chain uses TRBV6-1 with TRBJ2-2; tentative D call: TRBD2 (6 bases). Trimming cost V 7 bases and J 1 base, with 10 bases left between them. The CDR3 extends over 14 amino acids. Germline CDR1 reads MNHNS; CDR2 reads SASEGT. CDR3 protein: CASMSSGNTGELFF. CDR3 coding DNA: TGTGCCAGCATGAGTAGCGGGAACACCGGGGAGCTGTTTTTT.

The J gene is TRBJ2-7, the V gene TRBV6-5; the match to TRBD1 covers 12 bases. The germline V gene has CDR1 MNHEY and CDR2 SVGAGI. V shed 6 bases, J shed 5 bases, and the junction held 8 bases outside the gene matches. The CDR3 length is 15 residues. This CDR3 is CASRQPGTGGDEQYF. CDR3 bases: TGTGCCAGCAGGCAACCCGGGACAGGGGGCGACGAGCAGTACTTC.

The CDR3: CASSVDDWAYNEQFF. CDR3 nucleotides: TGTGCCAGCAGCGTAGACGATTGGGCGTACAATGAGCAGTTCTTC. The chain has TRBV9 and TRBJ2-1; D not certain. V lost 0 bases and J 4 bases, leaving 11 bases between the germline ends. This CDR3 has 15 residues. Germline CDR1 SGDLS, CDR2 YYNGEE.

The chain recombines TRBV27 with TRBJ2-2, with D possibly TRBD2 on 6 matching bases. From germline, CDR1 is MNHEY and CDR2 SMNVEV (reference sequence). This CDR3 region has 15 residues. Trimming shortened V by 0 bases and J by 5 bases, and 10 bases separated the two germline ends. CDR3 in DNA: TGTGCCAGCAGTTTATCGGAGGGTTGGACCGGGGAGCTGTTTTTT. Its protein is CASSLSEGWTGELFF.

The rearrangement uses TRBV5-5 and TRBJ2-5; 9 nucleotides line up with TRBD2. Germline assignment: CDR1 SGHKS and CDR2 YYEKEE (reference sequence). The J segment lost 2 bases and the V segment lost 2 bases, leaving 7 bases of the junction unmatched. The CDR3 runs 16 residues. CDR3 DNA sequence: TGTGCCAGCAGCTTTTCCGGACTAGCGTTACAAGAGACCCAGTACTTC. Protein sequence: CASSFSGLALQETQYF.

V is TRBV13 and J is TRBJ2-7; D is perhaps TRBD2 (6 bases). V lost 0 bases to trimming and J lost 6 bases, with 12 bases between them. Per germline, CDR1 PRHDT and CDR2 FYEKMQ (reference sequence). This CDR3 contains 14 residues. The CDR3 DNA is TGTGCCAGCAGCTTAGGCGCGGGGCCTCCCGAGCAGTACTTC. It specifies CASSLGAGPPEQYF.

The chain combines TRBV29-1 with TRBJ1-2, with unresolved D. The ends were cut back, 5 bases at V and 6 bases at J, with 7 bases in the middle. The germline CDR1 and CDR2 sequences are SQVTM and ANQGSEA. The CDR3 extends over 10 amino acids. This chain's CDR3 is CSVTENGYTF. In nucleotides, the CDR3 is TGCAGCGTTACAGAGAATGGCTACACCTTC.

The rearrangement uses TRBV6-5 and TRBJ1-5; D might be TRBD1 (6 bases). The V end was cut by 2 bases, the J end by 5 bases, with 10 bases between. The CDR3 consists of 14 residues. Germline assignment: CDR1 MNHEY and CDR2 SVGAGI. This CDR3 reads CASSYSTGYQPQHF. CDR3 nucleotides: TGTGCCAGCAGTTACAGTACAGGGTATCAGCCCCAGCATTTT.

The V gene is TRBV11-3, the J gene TRBJ2-1; TRBD2 might be the D (5 bases). Germline-derived CDR1 and CDR2 are SGHNT and YENEEA. Trimming left V 5 bases short and J 2 bases short, with 10 bases between. The CDR3 is 14 residues long. CDR3 sequence (DNA): TGTGCCAGCAGCCCCACGGAGGCCTACAATGAGCAGTTCTTC. As protein: CASSPTEAYNEQFF.

The chain joins TRBV15 to TRBJ2-3; 7 nucleotides match TRBD1. Germline values: CDR1 LNHNV, CDR2 YYDKDF (reference sequence). Trimming took 7 bases from V and 6 from J; bases not matched to a gene: 10. The length of the CDR3 is 14 residues. CDR3 loop: CATKGAQAHDTQYF. CDR3 sequence (DNA): TGTGCCACCAAGGGGGCTCAGGCCCACGATACGCAGTATTTT.

This chain uses TRBV4-3 with TRBJ2-3; 14 bases line up with TRBD2. Germline CDR1 LGHNA, CDR2 YSLEER. The CDR3 is 18 amino acids. V was clipped by 0 bases and J by 4 bases; unmatched bases: 6. Here the CDR3 DNA reads TGCGCCAGCAGCCAAGAGGGGACTAGCGGGAGTTTCGCAGATACGCAGTATTTT. As protein: CASSQEGTSGSFADTQYF.

The chain couples TRBV5-1 to TRBJ2-5; 7 bases line up with TRBD1. CDR1 and CDR2 from the germline V gene are SGHRS and YFSETQ. The CDR3 loop spans 15 amino acids. The junction had 5 bases not matched to a gene; V was cut back by 1 base and J by 2 bases. The CDR3 sequence: CASSLLQGTQETQYF. CDR3 coding DNA: TGCGCCAGCAGCTTGTTACAGGGGACACAAGAGACCCAGTACTTC.

Here the CDR3 reads CASSPVVNRGLNTGELFF. CDR3 DNA: TGTGCCAGCTCACCAGTGGTGAACAGGGGGCTAAACACCGGGGAGCTGTTTTTT. The chain is built from TRBV18 and TRBJ2-2, with 9 nucleotides matching TRBD1. The CDR3 is made up of 18 amino acids. Trimming at V came to 2 bases and at J to 2 bases, leaving 9 bases not matched to a gene. Germline CDR1 KGHSH, CDR2 LQKENI.

This chain uses TRBV6-1 with TRBJ2-7, with 9 bases fitting TRBD1. J was trimmed by 3 bases and V by 2 bases; bases with no gene match: 2. From germline, CDR1 is MNHNS and CDR2 SASEGT. This CDR3 spans 14 amino acids. The CDR3 sequence is CASSEPGQGYEQYF. The DNA of the CDR3 is TGTGCCAGCAGTGAACCGGGACAGGGCTACGAGCAGTACTTC.

The chain couples TRBV14 to TRBJ2-4; 7 bases match TRBD2. The germline gives CDR1 SGHDN, CDR2 FVKESK. The CDR3 sequence is 15 residues long. V lost 0 bases, J lost 6 bases, and 5 bases stayed unmatched. CDR3 in amino acids: CASSQEGLAANIQYF. Here the CDR3 DNA reads TGTGCCAGCAGCCAAGAAGGCCTAGCGGCAAACATTCAGTACTTC.

The chain uses TRBV6-4 and TRBJ2-3; TRBD1 is a possible D gene (6 bases). CDR1 and CDR2 (germline): MRHNA, SNTAGT. V shed 5 bases and J shed 4 bases, with 16 bases lying between them. This CDR3 spans 15 amino acids. CDR3: CASSRTGTSADTQYF. The CDR3 nucleotides read TGTGCCAGCAGTCGGACCGGGACAAGCGCAGATACGCAGTATTTT.

The table lists this clone with a count of one. This chain joins TRBV15 and TRBJ2-7; 10 bases fit TRBD2. The V gene's germline CDR1 is LNHNV and CDR2 YYDKDF (reference sequence). This CDR3 region has 14 residues. Losses at the gene ends were 8 bases for V and 7 bases for J; bases not matched to a gene: 11. DNA for the CDR3: TGTGCCACCGCTCAAGGTCTAGCGGGAGTTGAGCAGTACTTC. Translation gives CATAQGLAGVEQYF.

This chain connects TRBV5-1 to TRBJ2-5, with 9 bases lining up with TRBD1. CDR1 and CDR2 from the germline V gene are SGHRS and YFSETQ. The CDR3 loop spans 13 amino acids. J lost 5 bases, V lost 1 base, and 0 bases had no gene match. The CDR3 here is CASSLTGGETQYF. CDR3 in DNA: TGCGCCAGCAGCTTGACAGGGGGCGAGACCCAGTACTTC.

This clone was found a few times. The chain combines TRBV2 with TRBJ1-1; the D gene is possibly TRBD1 (5 bases). The CDR3 length is 12 residues. Germline V lookup: CDR1 SNHLY, CDR2 FYNNEI. V was pared by 6 bases and J by 3 bases, with 8 bases between. CDR3: CASSHRYTEAFF. CDR3 DNA: TGTGCCAGCAGCCACAGGTACACTGAAGCTTTCTTT.

This rearrangement joins TRBV5-5 to TRBJ2-7; a possible D gene is TRBD2 (7 bases). Germline loops: CDR1 SGHKS, CDR2 YYEKEE (reference sequence). V lost 2 bases and J lost 2, with 23 bases in between. The CDR3 consists of 18 residues. DNA for the CDR3: TGTGCCAGCAGCTTTGGGGGGGCGTCCATGAACCGAACCTACGAGCAGTACTTC. It is translated as CASSFGGASMNRTYEQYF.

CDR3 region: CASSSDSYGYTF. CDR3 coding DNA: TGTGCCAGCAGTTCTGACAGTTATGGCTACACCTTC. This sequence joins TRBV7-2 and TRBJ1-2, with D possibly matching TRBD1 (5 bases). Between the trimmed V and J ends, which lost 6 bases and 5 bases, there was a span of 10 bases. The CDR3 is 12 amino acids. The germline V gene encodes CDR1 SGHTA and CDR2 FQGNSA. Filled out from reference TRBV7-2 and TRBJ1-2, the complete variable domain reads GAGVSQSPSNKVTEKGKDVELRCDPISGHTALYWYRQSLGQGLEFLIYFQGNSAPDKSGLPSDRFSAERTGGSVSTLTIQRTQQEDSAVYLCASSSDSYGYTFGSGTRLTVV.

The rearrangement uses TRBV28 and TRBJ2-7, with 9 bases identical to TRBD2. CDR1 is MDHEN and CDR2 is SYDVKM in the germline V gene. The CDR3 loop spans 12 amino acids. V shed 6 bases, J shed 5 bases, and the junction held 2 bases outside the gene matches. This CDR3 reads CASRERGDEQYF. In DNA form, the CDR3 reads TGTGCCAGCAGAGAGCGGGGGGACGAGCAGTACTTC.

V and J are TRBV6-5 and TRBJ1-1, with D possibly being TRBD1 (6 bases). This CDR3 has 11 amino acids. Germline CDR1 is MNHEY and CDR2 is SVGAGI. Trimming removed 0 bases from V and 10 bases from J, with 6 bases in between. CDR3 residues: CASSYSGAAFF. DNA of the CDR3: TGTGCCAGCAGTTACTCGGGGGCAGCTTTCTTT.